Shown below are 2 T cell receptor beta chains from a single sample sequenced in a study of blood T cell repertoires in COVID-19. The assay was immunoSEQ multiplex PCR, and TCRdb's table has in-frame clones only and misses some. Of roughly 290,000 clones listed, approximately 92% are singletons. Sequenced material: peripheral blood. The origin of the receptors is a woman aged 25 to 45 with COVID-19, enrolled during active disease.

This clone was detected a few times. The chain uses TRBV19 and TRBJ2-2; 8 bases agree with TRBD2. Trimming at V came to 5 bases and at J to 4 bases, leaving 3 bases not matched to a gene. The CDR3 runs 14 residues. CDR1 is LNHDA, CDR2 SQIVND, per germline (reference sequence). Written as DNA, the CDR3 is TGTGCCAGTAGTCCCGGGAGGGTCACCGGGGAGCTGTTTTTT. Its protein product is CASSPGRVTGELFF.

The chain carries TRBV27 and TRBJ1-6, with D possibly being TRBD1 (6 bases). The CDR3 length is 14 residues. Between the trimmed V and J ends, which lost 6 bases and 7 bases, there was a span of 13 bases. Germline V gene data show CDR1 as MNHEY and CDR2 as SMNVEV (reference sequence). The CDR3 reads CASRRTVGNSPLHF. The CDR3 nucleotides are TGTGCCAGCAGGCGGACAGTGGGCAATTCACCCCTCCACTTT.